Below are 24 T cell receptor beta chains sequenced from a single sample in a study of T cell responses to AZD1222 COVID-19 vaccine. Some clones are missing from TCRdb's copy, which holds only in-frame ones; the method was immunoSEQ multiplex PCR. Of about 76,000 clones in the sample, roughly 88% were seen once. The sample consisted of peripheral blood, taken on day 0 of AZD1222 vaccination. Receptor source: an adult in good health.

The chain has TRBV5-4 and TRBJ2-4, with a possible D match to TRBD1 (5 bases). Trimming stripped 4 bases from V and 6 bases from J, with 14 bases between. Germline CDR1 reads SGHNT; CDR2 reads YYREEE (reference sequence). The CDR3 covers 14 residues. The chain's CDR3 is CASSSTGRRNIQYF. In nucleotides, the CDR3 is TGTGCCAGCAGCAGCACAGGCCGTCGAAACATTCAGTACTTC.

The chain recombines TRBV7-9 with TRBJ2-5; perhaps D is TRBD1 or TRBD2 (5 bases each). Trimming stripped 5 bases from V and 3 bases from J, with 13 bases between. The CDR3 extends over 14 amino acids. Germline CDR1 and CDR2: SEHNR and FQNEAQ (reference sequence). CDR3 loop: CASSISVGEETQYF. DNA for the CDR3: TGTGCCAGCAGCATTAGCGTGGGGGAAGAGACCCAGTACTTC. Full variable domain (rest looked up from reference TRBV7-9 and TRBJ2-5): DTGVSQNPRHKITKRGQNVTFRCDPISEHNRLYWYRQTLGQGPEFLTYFQNEAQLEKSRLLSDRFSAERPKGSFSTLEIQRTEQGDSAMYLCASSISVGEETQYFGPGTRLLVL.

This chain links TRBV14 with TRBJ1-6; D is possibly TRBD1 (5 bases). V was pared by 2 bases and J by 10 bases, with 21 bases between. This CDR3 comprises 17 residues. Per germline, CDR1 SGHDN and CDR2 FVKESK. CDR3 in amino acids: CASSQRPRRGFGSPLHF. CDR3 in DNA: TGTGCCAGCAGCCAACGTCCCAGGAGGGGCTTCGGATCACCCCTCCACTTT. The full variable domain, completed using reference TRBV14 and TRBJ1-6, is EAGVTQFPSHSVIEKGQTVTLRCDPISGHDNLYWYRRVMGKEIKFLLHFVKESKQDESGMPNNRFLAERTGGTYSTLKVQPAELEDSGVYFCASSQRPRRGFGSPLHFGNGTRLTVT.

This clone appeared once. The V gene is TRBV29-1, the J gene TRBJ2-6; D gene unclear. This CDR3 is 14 amino acids long. Trimming left V 6 bases short and J 1 base short, with 10 bases between. CDR1 SQVTM and CDR2 ANQGSEA come from the germline V gene. For the CDR3, the DNA is TGCAGCGTCCGTCTGGGGTCTGGGGCCAACGTCCTGACTTTC. Protein product: CSVRLGSGANVLTF.

The sample holds one count of this clone. The chain joins TRBV5-1 to TRBJ2-2, with TRBD2 matching 10 bases. In germline, CDR1 is SGHRS, CDR2 YFSETQ. The V gene end was trimmed by 7 bases and the J gene end by 6 bases; junction bases not matched to a gene: 6. The CDR3 length is 14 residues. The DNA of the CDR3 is TGCGCCAGCGGAAGTCTAGCGGGAGCCGGGGAGCTGTTTTTT. Its protein product is CASGSLAGAGELFF.

As to this clone: The conserved phenylalanine or tryptophan normally closing the CDR3 is absent here, so this likely arose from a read error. The limits of the CDR3 on the DNA are not certain, so only TCRdb's listed CDR3 is given. V is TRBV11-2 and J is TRBJ2-4; the table calls TRBD2, which could not be checked here. Counting both end residues, the CDR3 totals 12 amino acids. Germline-derived CDR1 and CDR2 are SGHAT and FQNNGV. The CDR3 is CASIPRGVLLVL.

This chain links TRBV28 with TRBJ1-1; no definite D call. The V end was cut by 7 bases, the J end by 10 bases, with 19 bases between. The germline gives CDR1 MDHEN, CDR2 SYDVKM. This CDR3 is 13 amino acids long. For the CDR3, the DNA is TGTGCCAGCACCCTCGGACCTTCAAAGGGAGCTTTCTTT. It yields the protein CASTLGPSKGAFF.

This chain joins TRBV11-2 and TRBJ1-4; D perhaps matches TRBD1 (6 bases). CDR1 and CDR2 from the germline V gene are SGHAT and FQNNGV. V was cut by 6 bases and J by 5 bases, with 16 bases left in between. The CDR3 has 15 amino acids. The DNA of the CDR3 is TGTGCCAGCAGAGCGTTGGGGGCCAGGAATGAAAAACTGTTTTTT. This translates into CASRALGARNEKLFF.

The chain employs TRBV6-5 and TRBJ1-5, with D uncertain. From germline, CDR1 is MNHEY and CDR2 SVGAGI. V lost 5 bases, J lost 3 bases, and 8 bases lay in between. This CDR3 is built from 13 residues. CDR3 coding DNA: TGTGCCAGCAGTACAGATCCCAATCAGCCCCAGCATTTT. It yields the protein CASSTDPNQPQHF.

This rearrangement joins TRBV19 to TRBJ1-4, with 7 bases fitting TRBD1. The germline CDR1 and CDR2 sequences are LNHDA and SQIVND (reference sequence). This CDR3 has 16 residues. V gave up 4 bases and J gave up 0 bases; unmatched junction bases: 5. The chain's CDR3 is CASSTHRGSTNEKLFF. The CDR3 nucleotides read TGTGCCAGTAGTACACACAGGGGATCAACTAATGAAAAACTGTTTTTT.

The chain employs TRBV3-1 (or the pseudogene TRBV3-2) and TRBJ1-5, with no clear D. This CDR3 is built from 13 residues. Trimming cost V 0 bases and J 6 bases, with 6 bases left between them. In germline, CDR1 is LGHDT, CDR2 YNNKEL (reference sequence). The CDR3 loop reads CASSQDLGQPQHF. The CDR3 region has the DNA TGTGCCAGCAGCCAAGATCTGGGTCAGCCCCAGCATTTT.

The chain joins TRBV19 to TRBJ2-2; 9 positions agree with TRBD2. This CDR3 has 15 amino acids. Germline assignment: CDR1 LNHDA and CDR2 SQIVND (reference sequence). The ends lost 3 bases at V and 5 bases at J; junction bases unmatched: 4. The DNA for the CDR3 is TGTGCCAGTAGTATGGGGCTAGCGGGGACCGGGGAGCTGTTTTTT. Protein product: CASSMGLAGTGELFF. The full variable domain, its missing parts supplied by reference TRBV19 and TRBJ2-2, is DGGITQSPKYLFRKEGQNVTLSCEQNLNHDAMYWYRQDPGQGLRLIYYSQIVNDFQKGDIAEGYSVSREKKESFPLTVTSAQKNPTAFYLCASSMGLAGTGELFFGEGSRLTVL.

This chain uses TRBV28 with TRBJ1-2, with 9 bases that match TRBD1. Germline CDR1 MDHEN, CDR2 SYDVKM. The CDR3 has 13 amino acids. V dropped 6 bases and J dropped 10; count of bases not matched to a gene: 9. CDR3 bases: TGTGCCAGCAGCCCAGGGACAGGGAGACCCTACACCTTC. Amino acids: CASSPGTGRPYTF.

The V call is TRBV18, the J call TRBJ2-1; 8 bases agree with TRBD2. J was trimmed by 4 bases and V by 2 bases; bases with no gene match: 7. The germline gives CDR1 KGHSH, CDR2 LQKENI. CDR3 length: 16 amino acids. The CDR3 DNA sequence: TGTGCCAGCTCACCATTAACGGGAGGGCCTTACAATGAGCAGTTCTTC. Translation: CASSPLTGGPYNEQFF. The complete variable domain, with remaining parts taken from reference TRBV18 and TRBJ2-1, reads NAGVMQNPRHLVRRRGQEARLRCSPMKGHSHVYWYRQLPEEGLKFMVYLQKENIIDESGMPKERFSAEFPKEGPSILRIQQVVRGDSAAYFCASSPLTGGPYNEQFFGPGTRLTVL.

The CDR3 DNA sequence: TGTGCCAGTAGTGGGGGGACTAGCGGGAGGGCCGGCAATGAGCAGTTCTTC. Translating gives CASSGGTSGRAGNEQFF. The chain has TRBV19 and TRBJ2-1; 16 bases match TRBD2. Germline loops: CDR1 LNHDA, CDR2 SQIVND (reference sequence). The CDR3 has 17 residues. After removal of 5 bases from V and 6 bases from J, the junction contained 7 bases not matched to a gene.

The chain uses TRBV5-1 and TRBJ2-5; D not certain. This CDR3 has 15 amino acids. CDR1 and CDR2 from the germline V gene are SGHRS and YFSETQ. V dropped 4 bases and J dropped 4 bases, with 17 bases sitting between them. This CDR3 is CASSDRQGSGETQYF. For the CDR3, the DNA is TGCGCCAGCAGCGACCGACAAGGCTCGGGAGAGACCCAGTACTTC.

V usage is TRBV5-4 and J usage is TRBJ2-3; D unclear. V was pared by 1 base and J by 4 bases, with 10 bases between. The CDR3 consists of 14 residues. CDR1 and CDR2 (germline): SGHNT, YYREEE (reference sequence). CDR3 DNA sequence: TGTGCCAGCAGCTTGTACAGCGTAGCAGATACGCAGTATTTT. Translation: CASSLYSVADTQYF.

V gene TRBV18 combines with J gene TRBJ1-1; D unclear. The V and J ends lost 0 bases and 4 bases respectively, with 6 bases between them. Germline-derived CDR1 and CDR2 are KGHSH and LQKENI. The CDR3 loop spans 13 amino acids. The CDR3 region has the DNA TGTGCCAGCTCACCACCCGTTGGCACTGAAGCTTTCTTT. Its translation: CASSPPVGTEAFF. The variable domain in full, with the rest retrieved from reference TRBV18 and TRBJ1-1, is NAGVMQNPRHLVRRRGQEARLRCSPMKGHSHVYWYRQLPEEGLKFMVYLQKENIIDESGMPKERFSAEFPKEGPSILRIQQVVRGDSAAYFCASSPPVGTEAFFGQGTRLTVV.

The V gene is TRBV28, the J gene TRBJ2-2; D may be TRBD1 (6 bases). The CDR3 is 18 residues long. V lost 5 bases, J lost 0 bases, and 19 bases lay in between. Per germline, CDR1 MDHEN and CDR2 SYDVKM. CDR3 bases: TGTGCCAGCAGTACAGGGCTGCCCTTTCCCCCGAACACCGGGGAGCTGTTTTTT. As protein: CASSTGLPFPPNTGELFF.

V usage is TRBV5-1 and J usage is TRBJ1-2; TRBD1 might be the D (6 bases). V lost 0 bases and J lost 6, with 6 bases in between. Germline V gives CDR1 SGHRS, CDR2 YFSETQ. This CDR3 spans 12 amino acids. CDR3 loop: CASSLAGDGYTF. As DNA, the CDR3 is TGCGCCAGCAGCTTGGCAGGGGATGGCTACACCTTC.

The chain employs TRBV2 and TRBJ1-4, with TRBD1 as a possible D gene (5 bases). CDR3 length: 16 residues. In germline, CDR1 is SNHLY, CDR2 FYNNEI. Trimming removed 10 bases from V and 7 bases from J, with 25 bases in between. CDR3 sequence: CATGGGLSALGEKLFF. CDR3 sequence (DNA): TGTGCCACCGGGGGGGGACTGAGCGCCTTGGGTGAAAAACTGTTTTTT.

This chain uses TRBV5-8 with TRBJ2-1, with D unclear. Germline V lookup: CDR1 SGHTS, CDR2 YDEGEE. V was clipped by 5 bases and J by 4 bases, with 10 bases between them. CDR3 length: 13 residues. CDR3 nucleotides: TGTGCCAGCAGTCCGGCCCCTTACAATGAGCAGTTCTTC. Protein sequence: CASSPAPYNEQFF. Looking up the rest from reference TRBV5-8 and TRBJ2-1 gives the full variable domain: EAGVTQSPTHLIKTRGQQATLRCSPISGHTSVYWYQQALGLGLQFLLWYDEGEERNRGNFPPRFSGRQFPNYSSELNVNALELEDSALYLCASSPAPYNEQFFGPGTRLTVL.

This chain uses TRBV9 with TRBJ2-1; TRBD2 might be the D (5 bases). Trimming took off 1 base at V and 2 bases at J, with 10 bases between the two ends. Per germline, CDR1 SGDLS and CDR2 YYNGEE. This CDR3 spans 15 amino acids. CDR3 DNA sequence: TGTGCCAGCAGCGTATGGAGCGGACCCTACAATGAGCAGTTCTTC. Translation: CASSVWSGPYNEQFF.

The rearrangement joins TRBV7-2 to TRBJ2-7; 8 bases align to TRBD1. Trimming removed 5 bases from V and 4 bases from J; junction bases left unmatched: 4. Germline V lookup: CDR1 SGHTA, CDR2 FQGNSA. This CDR3 contains 13 residues. CDR3 bases: TGTGCCAGCAGCAACAGGGGGATGTACGAGCAGTACTTC. Translating gives CASSNRGMYEQYF. Drawing the rest from reference TRBV7-2 and TRBJ2-7, the complete variable domain is GAGVSQSPSNKVTEKGKDVELRCDPISGHTALYWYRQSLGQGLEFLIYFQGNSAPDKSGLPSDRFSAERTGGSVSTLTIQRTQQEDSAVYLCASSNRGMYEQYFGPGTRLTVT.